The next 3 T cell receptor beta chains were all read from a single sample in a study of post-analysis software for immune sequencing data. Notes on the study in general: TRBV segments more frequent in patients than in controls numbered roughly five and included TRBV5-6, TRBV5-1 and TRBV20-1.

The library was made from cDNA and included unique molecular identifiers. TCRdb independently ran MiXCR on the PCR reads; one entry per CDR3 protein. The sample includes 350,000 to 500,000 distinct CDR3 sequences, more than 30% seen only once; the top ten take around 8%. Antigen specificity for these receptors is unknown. The sample taken for sequencing was blood. These receptors all come from a girl aged 2 to 10 with multiple sclerosis.

This rearrangement joins TRBV6-6 to TRBJ1-5, with 8 positions matching TRBD1. The CDR3 runs to 15 residues. CDR1 and CDR2 (germline): MNHNY, SVGAGI (reference sequence). V trimming: 2 bases; J trimming: 6 bases; junction bases outside the gene matches: 6. Here the CDR3 reads CASSYPSGGPQPQHF. CDR3 nucleotide sequence: TGTGCCAGCAGTTACCCCTCAGGGGGCCCTCAGCCCCAGCATTTT.

This clonotype was detected only a few times. This chain joins TRBV7-3 and TRBJ2-3; D unclear. V shed 4 bases and J shed 2 bases, with 7 bases lying between them. In germline, CDR1 is SGHTA, CDR2 FQGTGA. The CDR3 runs 13 residues. The CDR3 bases are TGTGCCAGCAGCTCCCAACACACAGATACGCAGTATTTT. It specifies CASSSQHTDTQYF.

The chain joins TRBV9 to TRBJ1-5; 9 nucleotides line up with TRBD1. The CDR3 loop spans 15 amino acids. The V and J ends lost 3 bases and 0 bases, in that order; junction bases with no gene match: 1. Germline loops: CDR1 SGDLS, CDR2 YYNGEE. In nucleotides, the CDR3 is TGTGCCAGCAGCGCACAGGGGGCTAGCAATCAGCCCCAGCATTTT. As protein: CASSAQGASNQPQHF.